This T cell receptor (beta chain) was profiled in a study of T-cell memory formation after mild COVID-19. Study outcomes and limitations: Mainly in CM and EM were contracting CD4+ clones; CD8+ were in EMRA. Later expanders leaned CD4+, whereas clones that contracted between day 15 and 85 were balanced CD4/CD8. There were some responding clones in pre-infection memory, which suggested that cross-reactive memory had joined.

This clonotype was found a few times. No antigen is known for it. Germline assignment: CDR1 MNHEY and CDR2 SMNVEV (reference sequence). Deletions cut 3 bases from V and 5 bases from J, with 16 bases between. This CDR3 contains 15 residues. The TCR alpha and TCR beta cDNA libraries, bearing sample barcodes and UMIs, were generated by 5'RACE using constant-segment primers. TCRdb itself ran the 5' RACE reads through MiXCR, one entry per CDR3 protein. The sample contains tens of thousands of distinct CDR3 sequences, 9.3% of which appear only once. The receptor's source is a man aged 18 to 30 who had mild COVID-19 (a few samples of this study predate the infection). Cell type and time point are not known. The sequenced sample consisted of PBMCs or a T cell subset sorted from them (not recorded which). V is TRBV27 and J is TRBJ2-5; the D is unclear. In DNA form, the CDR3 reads TGTGCCAGCAGTTTCGGTTCGCTTCGTAGGGAGACCCAGTACTTC. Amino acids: CASSFGSLRRETQYF.